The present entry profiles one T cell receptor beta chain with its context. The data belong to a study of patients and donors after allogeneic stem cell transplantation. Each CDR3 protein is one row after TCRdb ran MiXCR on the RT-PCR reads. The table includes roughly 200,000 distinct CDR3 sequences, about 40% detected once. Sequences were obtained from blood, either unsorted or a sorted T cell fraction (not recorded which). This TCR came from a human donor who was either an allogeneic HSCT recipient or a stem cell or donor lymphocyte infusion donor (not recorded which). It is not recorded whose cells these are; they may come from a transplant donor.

CDR3 residues: CSVTSGSVYEQYF. CDR3 nucleotide sequence: TGCAGCGTCACTAGCGGGAGTGTCTACGAGCAGTACTTC. This chain joins TRBV29-1 and TRBJ2-7; TRBD2 matches 11 bases. Germline-derived CDR1 and CDR2 are SQVTM and ANQGSEA. This CDR3 has 13 amino acids. V was pared by 6 bases and J by 3 bases, with 4 bases of the junction left unmatched.